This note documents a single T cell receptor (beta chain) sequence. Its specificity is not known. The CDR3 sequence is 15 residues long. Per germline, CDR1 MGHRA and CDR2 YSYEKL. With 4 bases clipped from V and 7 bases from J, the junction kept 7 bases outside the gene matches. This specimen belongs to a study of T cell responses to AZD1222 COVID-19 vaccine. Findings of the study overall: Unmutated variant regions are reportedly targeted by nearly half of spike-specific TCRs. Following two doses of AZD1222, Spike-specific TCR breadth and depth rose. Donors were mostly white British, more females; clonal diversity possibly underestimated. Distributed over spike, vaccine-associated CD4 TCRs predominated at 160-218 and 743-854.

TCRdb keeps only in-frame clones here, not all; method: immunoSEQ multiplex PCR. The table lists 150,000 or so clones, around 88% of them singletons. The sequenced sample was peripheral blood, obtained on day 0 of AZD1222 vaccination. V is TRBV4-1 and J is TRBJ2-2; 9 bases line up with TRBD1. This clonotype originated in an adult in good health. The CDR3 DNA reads TGCGCCAGCAGCCGGGGACAGGGATTTCTCGGGGAGCTGTTTTTT. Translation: CASSRGQGFLGELFF.